The source of this T cell receptor (beta chain) is a study of T cells in Graves' hyperthyroidism and ophthalmopathy (dated by TCRdb to about 2019). General notes on the study: Peripheral blood was sampled at the time of initial diagnosis, prior to any treatment. To identify TCR V-J signatures that set the groups apart, the researchers used a discovery cohort of approximately 98 patients, made up of 40 to 45 with Graves' ophthalmopathy and about 60 with stable Graves' hyperthyroidism. Prospective prediction of ophthalmopathy was tested in an independent validation cohort of 18 to 20 hyperthyroidism patients and around 16 patients who later progressed to ophthalmopathy. The 100 or so discovery patients were randomly split 7:3 into training and test sets. The study also compared thyroid tissue and blood T-cell repertoires from more than 5 Graves' hyperthyroidism patients. Once sampling was done, hyperthyroidism patients were given methimazole at a starting dose of 30 mg daily, whereas ophthalmopathy patients were given high-dose intravenous methylprednisolone. The paper reports TCR Vbeta CDR3 sequencing of more than 120 peripheral blood samples: around 45 ophthalmopathy, over 70 hyperthyroidism and around 17 progressor patients. Paper-wide results and their limitations: Sample size was not statistically predetermined, and blinding of investigators to group allocation was not performed. Ophthalmopathy was separated from stable hyperthyroidism by a 13 V-J signature model, with about 86% sensitivity and about 84% specificity obtained in cross-validation and 80%/75% obtained in testing. Blood samples also contained most of the expanded thyroid clonotypes (frequency above 0.001), which suggests that blood repertoires may reflect thyroid immune responses. In validation, progression to ophthalmopathy was predicted by the model with roughly 71% sensitivity and nearly 75% specificity, a median of roughly six months before onset.

TCR beta CDR3 regions were amplified from RNA transcripts. The first round of RT-PCR for the TCR CDR3 was performed with the HTBI primer set and the Qiagen OneStep RT-PCR kit. Libraries were constructed in a second round of multiplex PCR, after which size selection and purification were performed. Sequencing of the libraries was done on an Illumina HiSeq2000 using paired-end 100 bp reads. As for the original processing: SOAPnuke was used to process the raw data, throwing out any read that contained adapters or uncalled bases, had a mean Phred below 15, or lacked an exact constant-primer or identifier match. COPE v1.2.5 was used to merge high-quality paired reads, and clonotypes were defined as unique nucleotide sequences. MiTCR v1.1 was used to align the clonotypes against IMGT TRBV, TRBD and TRBJ reference segments. Only V-J combinations with frequency above 0.0001, covering 99% to 99.2% of repertoires, were analysed. The TCS score was defined as F50 (clonal expansion) divided by E x V (chaos), with BLOSUM62-based TCRdist calculated between CDR3 peptides within each V-J. Welch's t-statistics and random forest reduced roughly 530 V-J features to 10 to 15, which were used in a naive Bayes classifier (R e1071). Clones were called with MiXCR by TCRdb after fastp trimmed the public reads at Q25, and only in-frame beta chains were retained. Rows matching on CDR3 protein sequence are summarized as one entry with the most common DNA and genes. The V and J calls shown here were made by TCRdb, not taken from the authors' results. The sample table contains more than 350,000 distinct CDR3 sequences; only one count was recorded for about 14% of them. Roughly a fifth of the sample comes from the top ten.

In the ophthalmopathy patients, disease was moderately to severely active, with a Clinical Activity Score of 3 or more, a NOSPECS grade of 4 or more, and a duration of less than 3 months. Exclusion was applied to patients with uncontrolled infections, other autoimmune diseases, pregnancy or lactation. Clinical symptoms, serum thyroxine and TRAb, thyroid ultrasound, and orbital computed tomography formed the basis for the diagnoses. PBMCs were isolated from about 9.1 ml of fresh peripheral blood by Ficoll-Paque density gradient centrifugation. Total RNA was extracted using Trizol reagent, and RNA quality was assessed on an Agilent 2100 Bioanalyzer. The CDR3 runs 15 residues from the cysteine to the phenylalanine. This entry keeps only the CDR3 DNA: 45 bases, framed from base 1. CDR1 and CDR2, per the germline V gene, are SGDLS and YYNGEE. V sheds 4 bases and J sheds 7 bases, leaving 15 bases between their ends.

In this sample, this clonotype turned up a few times. The specificity of this receptor is unknown. Base qualities are not at hand, and no much larger clone is one base apart. This TCR came from a woman between 25 and 40 years old with Graves' ophthalmopathy. The chain uses TRBV9 and TRBJ1-6; the D gene cannot be named for sure. The specimen sequenced was blood. The encoded CDR3 is CASSPYRTGNSPLHF. The DNA sequence is given as TGTGCCAGCAGCCCATACCGGACGGGCAATTCACCCCTCCACTTT.